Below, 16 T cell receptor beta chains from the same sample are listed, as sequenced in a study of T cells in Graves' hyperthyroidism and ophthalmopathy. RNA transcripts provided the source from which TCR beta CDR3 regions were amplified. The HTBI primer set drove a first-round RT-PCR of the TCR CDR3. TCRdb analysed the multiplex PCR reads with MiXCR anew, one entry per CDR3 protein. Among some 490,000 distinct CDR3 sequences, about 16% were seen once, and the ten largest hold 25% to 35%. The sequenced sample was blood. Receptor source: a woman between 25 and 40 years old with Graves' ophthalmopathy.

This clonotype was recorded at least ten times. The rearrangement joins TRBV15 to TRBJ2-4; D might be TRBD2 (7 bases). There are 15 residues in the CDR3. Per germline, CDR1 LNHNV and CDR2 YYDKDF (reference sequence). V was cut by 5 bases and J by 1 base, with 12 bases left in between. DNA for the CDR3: TGTGCCACCAGCGGGGGGGCGATGGCCAAAAACATTCAGTACTTC. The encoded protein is CATSGGAMAKNIQYF.

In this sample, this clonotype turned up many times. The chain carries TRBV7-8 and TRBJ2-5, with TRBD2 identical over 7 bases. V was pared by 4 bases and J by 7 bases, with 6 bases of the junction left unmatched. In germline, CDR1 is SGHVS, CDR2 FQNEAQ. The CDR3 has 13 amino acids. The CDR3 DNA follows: TGTGCCAGCAGCTCCAGCGGGGTAGGGACCCAGTACTTC. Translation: CASSSSGVGTQYF.

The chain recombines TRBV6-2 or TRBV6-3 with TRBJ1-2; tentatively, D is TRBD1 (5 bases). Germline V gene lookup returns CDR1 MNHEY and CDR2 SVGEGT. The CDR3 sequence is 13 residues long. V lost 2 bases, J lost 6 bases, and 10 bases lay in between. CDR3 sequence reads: CASSYGTIDGYTF. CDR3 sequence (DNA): TGTGCCAGCAGTTACGGGACGATCGATGGCTACACCTTC.

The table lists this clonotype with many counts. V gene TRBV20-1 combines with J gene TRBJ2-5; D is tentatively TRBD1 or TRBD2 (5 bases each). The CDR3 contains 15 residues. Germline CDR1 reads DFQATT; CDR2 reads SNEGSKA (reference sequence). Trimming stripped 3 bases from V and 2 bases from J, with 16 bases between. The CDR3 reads CSARGLGTGQETQYF. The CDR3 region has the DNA TGCAGTGCTAGGGGGCTCGGGACGGGACAAGAGACCCAGTACTTC.

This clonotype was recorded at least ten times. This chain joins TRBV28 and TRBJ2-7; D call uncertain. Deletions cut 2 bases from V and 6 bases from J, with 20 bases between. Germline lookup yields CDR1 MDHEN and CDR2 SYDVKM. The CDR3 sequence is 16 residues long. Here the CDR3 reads CASSLAGVGRVAEQYF. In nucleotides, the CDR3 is TGTGCCAGCAGTTTAGCTGGGGTGGGTAGGGTGGCCGAGCAGTACTTC.

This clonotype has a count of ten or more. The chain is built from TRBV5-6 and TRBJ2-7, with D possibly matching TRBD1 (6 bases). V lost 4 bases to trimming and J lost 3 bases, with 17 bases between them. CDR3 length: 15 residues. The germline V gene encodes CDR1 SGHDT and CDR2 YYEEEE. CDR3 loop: CASSPLGQSRYEQYF. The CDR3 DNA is TGTGCCAGCAGCCCACTAGGACAGTCACGCTACGAGCAGTACTTC.

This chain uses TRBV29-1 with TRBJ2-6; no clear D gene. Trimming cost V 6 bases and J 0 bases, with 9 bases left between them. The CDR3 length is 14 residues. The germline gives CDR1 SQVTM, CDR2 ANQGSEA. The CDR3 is CSVLTLSGANVLTF. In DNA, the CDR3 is TGCAGCGTGCTAACCCTCTCTGGGGCCAACGTCCTGACTTTC.

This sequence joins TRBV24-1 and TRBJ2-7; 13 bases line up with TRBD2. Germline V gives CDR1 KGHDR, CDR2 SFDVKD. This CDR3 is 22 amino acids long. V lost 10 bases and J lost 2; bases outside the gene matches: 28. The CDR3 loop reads CATHGDARKPGLAGTPAYEQYF. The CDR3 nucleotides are TGTGCCACGCACGGAGACGCACGTAAGCCGGGACTAGCGGGAACCCCCGCCTACGAGCAGTACTTC.

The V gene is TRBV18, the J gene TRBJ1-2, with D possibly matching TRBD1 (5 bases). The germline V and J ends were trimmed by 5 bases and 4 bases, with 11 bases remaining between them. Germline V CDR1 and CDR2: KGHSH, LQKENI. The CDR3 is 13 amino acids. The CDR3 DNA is TGTGCCAGCTCAGCGGGACCCAGCTATGGCTACACCTTC. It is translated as CASSAGPSYGYTF.

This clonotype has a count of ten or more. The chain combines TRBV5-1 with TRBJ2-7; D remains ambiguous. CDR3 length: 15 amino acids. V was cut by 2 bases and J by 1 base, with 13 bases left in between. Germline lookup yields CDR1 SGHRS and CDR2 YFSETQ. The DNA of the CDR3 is TGCGCCAGCAGCTTTAGGACCGACAAGTCCTACGAGCAGTACTTC. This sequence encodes CASSFRTDKSYEQYF.

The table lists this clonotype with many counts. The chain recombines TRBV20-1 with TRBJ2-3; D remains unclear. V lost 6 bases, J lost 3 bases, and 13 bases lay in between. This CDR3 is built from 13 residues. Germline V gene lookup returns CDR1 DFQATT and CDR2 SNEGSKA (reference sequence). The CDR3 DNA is TGCAGTGCGCTACAGACCGGGACAGATACGCAGTATTTT. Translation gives CSALQTGTDTQYF.

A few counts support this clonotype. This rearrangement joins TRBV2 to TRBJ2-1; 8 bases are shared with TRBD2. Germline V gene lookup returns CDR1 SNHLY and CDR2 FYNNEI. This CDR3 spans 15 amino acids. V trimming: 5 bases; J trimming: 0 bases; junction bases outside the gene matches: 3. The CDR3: CASSLREGSYNEQFF. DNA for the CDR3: TGTGCCAGCAGTTTACGGGAGGGCTCCTACAATGAGCAGTTCTTC.

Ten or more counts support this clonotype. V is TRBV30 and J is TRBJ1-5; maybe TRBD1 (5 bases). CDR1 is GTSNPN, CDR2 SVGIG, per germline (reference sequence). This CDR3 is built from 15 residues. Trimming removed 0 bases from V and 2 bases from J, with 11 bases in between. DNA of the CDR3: TGTGCCTGGAGTGTTACCGGGGGAGGCAATCAGCCCCAGCATTTT. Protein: CAWSVTGGGNQPQHF.

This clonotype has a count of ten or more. In nucleotides, the CDR3 is TGTGCCAGCAGCTTCCTGCAGGAAGGACTAGCCCTATTCACAGATACGCAGTATTTT. Amino acid sequence: CASSFLQEGLALFTDTQYF. The chain joins TRBV7-2 to TRBJ2-3; 8 nucleotides line up with TRBD2. V shed 3 bases and J 2 bases; nucleotides not matched to a gene: 16. Germline V lookup: CDR1 SGHTA, CDR2 FQGNSA. The CDR3 runs to 19 residues.

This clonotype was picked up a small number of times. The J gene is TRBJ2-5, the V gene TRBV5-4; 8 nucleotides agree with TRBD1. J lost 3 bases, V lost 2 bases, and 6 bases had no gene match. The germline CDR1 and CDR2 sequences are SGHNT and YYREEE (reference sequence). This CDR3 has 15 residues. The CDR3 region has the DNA TGTGCCAGCAGCTTCCCAGGACAGGGTAAAGAGACCCAGTACTTC. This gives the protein CASSFPGQGKETQYF.

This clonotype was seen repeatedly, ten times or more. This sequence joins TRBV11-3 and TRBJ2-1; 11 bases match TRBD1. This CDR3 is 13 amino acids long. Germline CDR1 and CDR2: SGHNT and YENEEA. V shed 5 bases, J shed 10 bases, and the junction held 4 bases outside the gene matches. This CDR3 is CASSRTGGQEQFF. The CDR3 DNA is TGTGCCAGCAGCAGGACAGGGGGCCAAGAGCAGTTCTTC. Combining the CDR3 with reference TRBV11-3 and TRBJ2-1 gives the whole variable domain EAGVVQSPRYKIIEKKQPVAFWCNPISGHNTLYWYLQNLGQGPELLIRYENEEAVDDSQLPKDRFSAERLKGVDSTLKIQPAELGDSAVYLCASSRTGGQEQFFGPGTRLTVL.